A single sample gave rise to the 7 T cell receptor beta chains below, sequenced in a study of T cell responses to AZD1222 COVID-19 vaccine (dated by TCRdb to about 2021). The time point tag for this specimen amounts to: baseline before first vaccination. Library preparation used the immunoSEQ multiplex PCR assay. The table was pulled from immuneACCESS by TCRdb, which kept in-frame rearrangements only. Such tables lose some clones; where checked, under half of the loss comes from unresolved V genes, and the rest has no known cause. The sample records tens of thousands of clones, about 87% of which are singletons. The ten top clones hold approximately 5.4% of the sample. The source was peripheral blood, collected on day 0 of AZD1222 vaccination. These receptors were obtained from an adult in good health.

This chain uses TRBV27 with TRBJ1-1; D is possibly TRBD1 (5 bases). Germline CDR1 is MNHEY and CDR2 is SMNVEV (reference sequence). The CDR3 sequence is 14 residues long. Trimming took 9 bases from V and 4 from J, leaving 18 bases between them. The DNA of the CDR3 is TGTGCCAGTTTACCGAACTGGGGGAGCACTGAAGCTTTCTTT. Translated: CASLPNWGSTEAFF.

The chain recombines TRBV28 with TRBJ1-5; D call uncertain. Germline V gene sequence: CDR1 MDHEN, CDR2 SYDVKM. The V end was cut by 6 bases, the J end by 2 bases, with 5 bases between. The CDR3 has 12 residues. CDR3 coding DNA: TGTGCCAGCAGAGAGGGCAATCAGCCCCAGCATTTT. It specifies CASREGNQPQHF.

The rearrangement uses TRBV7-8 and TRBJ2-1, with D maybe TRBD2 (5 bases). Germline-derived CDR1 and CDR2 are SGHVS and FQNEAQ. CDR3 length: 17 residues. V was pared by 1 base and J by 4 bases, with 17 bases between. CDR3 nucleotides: TGTGCCAGCAGCTTAGATCTCTCACTAGTTGTTTACAATGAGCAGTTCTTC. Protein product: CASSLDLSLVVYNEQFF.

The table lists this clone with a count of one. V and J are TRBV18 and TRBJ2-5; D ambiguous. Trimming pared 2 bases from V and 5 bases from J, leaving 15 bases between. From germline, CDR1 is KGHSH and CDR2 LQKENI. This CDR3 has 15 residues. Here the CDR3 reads CASSPVATPRETQYF. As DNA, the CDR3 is TGTGCCAGCTCACCAGTCGCGACTCCGCGGGAGACCCAGTACTTC.

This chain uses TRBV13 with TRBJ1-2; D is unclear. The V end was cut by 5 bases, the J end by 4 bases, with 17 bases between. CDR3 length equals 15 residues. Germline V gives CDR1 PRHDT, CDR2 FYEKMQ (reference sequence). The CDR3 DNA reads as TGTGCCAGCAGCCCGCCCTCGGAGGGCCCCTATGGCTACACCTTC. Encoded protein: CASSPPSEGPYGYTF.

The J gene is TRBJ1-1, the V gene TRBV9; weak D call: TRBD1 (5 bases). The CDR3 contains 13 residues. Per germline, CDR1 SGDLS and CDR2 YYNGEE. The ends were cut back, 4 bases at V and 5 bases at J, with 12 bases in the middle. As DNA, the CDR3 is TGTGCCAGCAGCACCGACAGTACAACTGAAGCTTTCTTT. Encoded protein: CASSTDSTTEAFF.

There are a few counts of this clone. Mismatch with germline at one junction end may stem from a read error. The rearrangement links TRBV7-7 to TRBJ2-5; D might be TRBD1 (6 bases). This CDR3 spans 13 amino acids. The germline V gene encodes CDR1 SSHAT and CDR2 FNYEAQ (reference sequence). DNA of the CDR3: TGTGCTAGCAGCTTCGGGACAAGGGAGACCCAGTACTTC. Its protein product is CASSFGTRETQYF.